This TCR beta chain is drawn from a study of vaccination and CD4 T cells after COVID-19. Looking at the study overall: For post-vaccine samples, collection took place a median around 70 days after dose two, ranging from 14 to 241.

Treatment in this sample: approximately 9-day PBMC culture with coronavirus spike peptide pools or control peptides (ViraFEST assay). CD4+ T cells of the unexposed donor were collected before the COVID-19 pandemic (2011-2018). With peptide pools, ViraFEST first expanded antigen-specific T cells and afterwards sequenced their TCRs. Peptide pools at roughly 11 ug/ml stimulated two million PBMCs per well with about 9.5 IU/ml IL-2. Half of the medium was exchanged for fresh IL-2 medium, first on day 3 and then on day 7. In its sample, this clonotype ranks as medium-sized (0.01 to 0.1%). The antigen is undetermined. CDR1 is DFQATT, CDR2 SNEGSKA, per germline (reference sequence). V lost 3 bases and J lost 4, with 15 bases in between. The CDR3 consists of 14 residues. Cultured CD4+ T-cell DNA underwent Oncomine TCR Beta short-read sequencing. TCRdb recomputed calls from the PCR reads with MiXCR, one row per CDR3 protein. The table lists fewer than 9,000 distinct CDR3 sequences, roughly 34% of them singletons.

The V gene is TRBV20-1, the J gene TRBJ1-2, with D perhaps matching TRBD1 (5 bases). Sequences were obtained from CD4+ T cells from blood, cultured in vitro. The sequence derives from a human donor in good health. CDR3 in amino acids: CSASPSGGSYGYTF. As DNA, the CDR3 is TGCAGTGCTAGCCCATCGGGGGGGAGCTATGGCTACACCTTC.